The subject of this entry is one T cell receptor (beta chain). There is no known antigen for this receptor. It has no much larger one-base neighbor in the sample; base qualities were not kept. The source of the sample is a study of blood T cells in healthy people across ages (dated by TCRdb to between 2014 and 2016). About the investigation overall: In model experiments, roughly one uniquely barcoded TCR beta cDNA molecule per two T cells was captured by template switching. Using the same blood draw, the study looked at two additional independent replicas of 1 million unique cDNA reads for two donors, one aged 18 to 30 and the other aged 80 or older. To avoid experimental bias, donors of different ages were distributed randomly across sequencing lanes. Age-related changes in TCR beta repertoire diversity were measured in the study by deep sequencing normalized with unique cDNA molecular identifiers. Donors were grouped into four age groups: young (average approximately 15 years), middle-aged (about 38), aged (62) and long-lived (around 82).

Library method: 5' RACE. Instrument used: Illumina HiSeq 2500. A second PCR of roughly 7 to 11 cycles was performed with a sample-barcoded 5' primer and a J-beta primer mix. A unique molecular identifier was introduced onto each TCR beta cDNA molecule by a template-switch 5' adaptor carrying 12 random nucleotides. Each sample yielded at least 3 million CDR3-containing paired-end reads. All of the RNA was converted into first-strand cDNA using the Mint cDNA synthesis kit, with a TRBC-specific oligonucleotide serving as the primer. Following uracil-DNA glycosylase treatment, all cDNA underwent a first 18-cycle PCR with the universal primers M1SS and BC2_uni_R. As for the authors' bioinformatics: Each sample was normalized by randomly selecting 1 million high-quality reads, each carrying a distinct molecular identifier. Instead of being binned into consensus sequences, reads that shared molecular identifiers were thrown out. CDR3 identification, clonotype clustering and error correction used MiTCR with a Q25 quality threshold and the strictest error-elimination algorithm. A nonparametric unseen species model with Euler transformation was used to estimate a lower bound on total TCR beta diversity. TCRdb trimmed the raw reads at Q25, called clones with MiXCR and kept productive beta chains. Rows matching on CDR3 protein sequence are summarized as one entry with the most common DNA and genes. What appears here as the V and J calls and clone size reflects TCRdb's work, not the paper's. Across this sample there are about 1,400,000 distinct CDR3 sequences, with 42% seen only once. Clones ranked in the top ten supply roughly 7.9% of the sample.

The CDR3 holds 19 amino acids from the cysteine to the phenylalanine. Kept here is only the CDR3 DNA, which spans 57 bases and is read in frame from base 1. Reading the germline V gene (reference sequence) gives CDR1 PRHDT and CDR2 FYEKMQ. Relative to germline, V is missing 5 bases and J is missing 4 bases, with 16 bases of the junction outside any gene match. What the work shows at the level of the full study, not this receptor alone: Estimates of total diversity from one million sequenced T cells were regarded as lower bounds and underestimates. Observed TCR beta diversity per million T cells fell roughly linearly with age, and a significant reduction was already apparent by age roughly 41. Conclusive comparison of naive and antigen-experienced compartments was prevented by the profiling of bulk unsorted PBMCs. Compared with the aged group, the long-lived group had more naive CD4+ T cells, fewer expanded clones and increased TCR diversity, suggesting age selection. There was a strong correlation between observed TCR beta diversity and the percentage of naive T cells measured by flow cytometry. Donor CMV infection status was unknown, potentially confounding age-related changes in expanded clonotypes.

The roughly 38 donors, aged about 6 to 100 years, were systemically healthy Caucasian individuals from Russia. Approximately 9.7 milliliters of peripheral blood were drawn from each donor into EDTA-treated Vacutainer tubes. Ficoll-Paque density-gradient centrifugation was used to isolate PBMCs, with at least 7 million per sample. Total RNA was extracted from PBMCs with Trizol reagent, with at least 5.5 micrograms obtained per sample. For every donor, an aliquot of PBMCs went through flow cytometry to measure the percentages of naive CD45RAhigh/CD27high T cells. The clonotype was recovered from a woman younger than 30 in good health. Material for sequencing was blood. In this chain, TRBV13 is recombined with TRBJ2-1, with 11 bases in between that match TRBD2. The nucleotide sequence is TGTGCCAGCAGCCGAACGAGTCCCTCCGGGACTAGCGGATACAATGAGCAGTTCTTC. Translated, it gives CASSRTSPSGTSGYNEQFF.